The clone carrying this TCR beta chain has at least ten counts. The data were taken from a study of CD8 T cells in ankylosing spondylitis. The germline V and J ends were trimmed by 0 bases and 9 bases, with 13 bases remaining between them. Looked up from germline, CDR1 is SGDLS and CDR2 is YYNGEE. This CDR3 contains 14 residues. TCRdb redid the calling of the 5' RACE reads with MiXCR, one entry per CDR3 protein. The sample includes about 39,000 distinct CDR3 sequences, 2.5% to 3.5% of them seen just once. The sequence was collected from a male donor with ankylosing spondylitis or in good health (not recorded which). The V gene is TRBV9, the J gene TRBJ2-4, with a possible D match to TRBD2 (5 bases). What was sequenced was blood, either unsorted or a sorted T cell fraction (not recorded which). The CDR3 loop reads CASSVDRESGIQYF. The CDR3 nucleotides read TGTGCCAGCAGCGTAGATAGGGAGTCCGGCATTCAGTACTTC.